Presented here are 28 T cell receptor beta chains from one specimen sequenced in a study of cytomegalovirus exposure and HLA in healthy donors. The PCR ran on 60 Vbeta and 13 Jbeta primers. This table comes from immunoSEQ multiplex PCR, and its TCRdb copy is limited to in-frame clones, with some not included. The top ten hold roughly 4% of the sample, which has about 80,000 clones, over 60% seen once. Sequencing was performed on PBMCs. The origin of the receptors is a male donor in good health and CMV-seropositive.

The CDR3 DNA sequence: TGTGCCAGCAGCTTAAGTCAGGTCCTTATCCAAGAGACCCAGTACTTC. Translation gives CASSLSQVLIQETQYF. The chain employs TRBV7-2 and TRBJ2-5; no clear D. Trimming shortened V by 2 bases and J by 1 base, and 14 bases separated the two germline ends. This CDR3 comprises 16 residues. Looked up from germline, CDR1 is SGHTA and CDR2 is FQGNSA. The whole variable domain, filled in from reference TRBV7-2 and TRBJ2-5, reads GAGVSQSPSNKVTEKGKDVELRCDPISGHTALYWYRQSLGQGLEFLIYFQGNSAPDKSGLPSDRFSAERTGGSVSTLTIQRTQQEDSAVYLCASSLSQVLIQETQYFGPGTRLLVL.

This clone appeared a few times. J is TRBJ2-7 and V is TRBV18; no clear D gene. Germline-derived CDR1 and CDR2 are KGHSH and LQKENI. CDR3 length equals 12 residues. Trimming took 0 bases from V and 5 from J, leaving 5 bases between them. The CDR3 DNA reads TGTGCCAGCTCACCACCGGAGCACGAGCAGTACTTC. Residues: CASSPPEHEQYF.

The gene calls are TRBV9 and TRBJ2-2, with 7 bases aligning to TRBD2. The trim removed 3 bases at V and 0 bases at J, leaving 2 bases unmatched. CDR3 length equals 15 residues. In germline, CDR1 is SGDLS, CDR2 YYNGEE. In DNA form, the CDR3 reads TGTGCCAGCAGCGACCTAGCGGCGAACACCGGGGAGCTGTTTTTT. This codes for CASSDLAANTGELFF.

V and J are TRBV21-1 and TRBJ2-2; the table's TRBD2 call for D was not verified on the DNA. TRBV21-1 is reported as a pseudogene. The CDR3 covers 16 residues. The CDR3 nucleotides are TGTGCCAGCAGCAAAGCTACTAGCGGGAGAGACGGGGAGCTGTTTTTT. As protein: CASSKATSGRDGELFF.

This clone was found a few times. The genes are TRBV6-5 and TRBJ2-2; perhaps TRBD1 as D (5 bases). V lost 4 bases and J lost 4, with 13 bases in between. The CDR3 consists of 15 residues. From germline, CDR1 is MNHEY and CDR2 SVGAGI. CDR3 residues: CASSLARVSTGELFF. The DNA of the CDR3 is TGTGCCAGCAGTTTGGCCAGGGTATCCACCGGGGAGCTGTTTTTT.

J is TRBJ1-1 and V is TRBV29-1; the D gene is possibly TRBD1 (5 bases). V was pared by 0 bases and J by 7 bases, with 15 bases between. The germline V gene encodes CDR1 SQVTM and CDR2 ANQGSEA. CDR3 length: 14 amino acids. In DNA form, the CDR3 reads TGCAGCGTTGAAGATCACAGGTTGGAGAGTGAAGCTTTCTTT. It specifies CSVEDHRLESEAFF. The entire variable domain, with the rest obtained from reference TRBV29-1 and TRBJ1-1, is as follows: SAVISQKPSRDICQRGTSLTIQCQVDSQVTMMFWYRQQPGQSLTLIATANQGSEATYESGFVIDKFPISRPNLTFSTLTVSNMSPEDSSIYLCSVEDHRLESEAFFGQGTRLTVV.

The chain couples TRBV6-4 to TRBJ1-1, with D perhaps TRBD1 (6 bases). The germline gives CDR1 MRHNA, CDR2 SNTAGT. Trimming cost V 0 bases and J 4 bases, with 18 bases left between them. The CDR3 totals 17 residues. CDR3 sequence reads: CASSDSTTDRKSTEAFF. As DNA, the CDR3 is TGTGCCAGCAGTGACTCGACGACGGACAGAAAGAGCACTGAAGCTTTCTTT.

V is TRBV7-2 and J is TRBJ2-5; no reliable D call. CDR3 size: 13 residues. Trimming cost V 1 base and J 5 bases, with 8 bases left between them. CDR1 SGHTA and CDR2 FQGNSA come from the germline V gene. CDR3 sequence: CASSLGVRETQYF. As DNA, the CDR3 is TGTGCCAGCAGCTTAGGGGTCAGGGAGACCCAGTACTTC.

Relative to its sample, this clone is medium-sized. The chain employs TRBV19 and TRBJ2-7; 9 bases are a match to TRBD1. Germline V gene data show CDR1 as LNHDA and CDR2 as SQIVND (reference sequence). The junction had 28 bases not matched to a gene; V was cut back by 8 bases and J by 8 bases. The CDR3 runs to 19 residues. This chain's CDR3 is CASSRNRRDREDSTSKQYF. The CDR3, as DNA: TGTGCCAGTTCTAGAAATCGACGGGACAGGGAGGACTCGACATCCAAGCAGTACTTC.

This chain joins TRBV4-1 and TRBJ2-2; 9 nucleotides agree with TRBD1. The trim removed 0 bases at V and 4 bases at J, leaving 9 bases unmatched. Looked up from germline, CDR1 is MGHRA and CDR2 is YSYEKL. This CDR3 is built from 18 residues. CDR3 sequence (DNA): TGCGCCAGCAGCCAAGATTGGGGGGGACAGGGATCCACCGGGGAGCTGTTTTTT. It is translated as CASSQDWGGQGSTGELFF.

The chain links TRBV7-9 to TRBJ1-1; D not resolved. This CDR3 region has 13 residues. Germline CDR1 reads SEHNR; CDR2 reads FQNEAQ (reference sequence). V lost 5 bases and J 0 bases, leaving 7 bases between the germline ends. CDR3 in DNA: TGTGCCAGCAGCATTGACATGAACACTGAAGCTTTCTTT. It specifies CASSIDMNTEAFF.

This clone was picked up a small number of times. The chain carries TRBV7-9 and TRBJ1-5; D is unresolved. Germline CDR1 reads SEHNR; CDR2 reads FQNEAQ (reference sequence). The CDR3 runs 16 residues. V was shortened by 4 bases and J by 0 bases, with 13 bases between the two germline ends. The CDR3 nucleotides are TGTGCCAGCAGCTCCGGCCCGGGGAGTAGCAATCAGCCCCAGCATTTT. This codes for CASSSGPGSSNQPQHF.

This clone has more than one count but fewer than ten. V is TRBV6-6 and J is TRBJ1-5, with D unresolved. Trimming took 8 bases from V and 1 from J, leaving 18 bases between them. Germline V gene lookup returns CDR1 MNHNY and CDR2 SVGAGI (reference sequence). This CDR3 contains 16 residues. The CDR3 DNA sequence: TGTGCCAGCGCAAACGCAGGCTTATCCAGCAATCAGCCCCAGCATTTT. Encoded protein: CASANAGLSSNQPQHF.

This clone was observed a handful of times. The rearrangement joins TRBV19 to TRBJ2-7; 9 bases fit TRBD1. J lost 2 bases, V lost 3 bases, and 5 bases had no gene match. Germline lookup yields CDR1 LNHDA and CDR2 SQIVND (reference sequence). The CDR3 consists of 15 residues. The CDR3 nucleotides read TGTGCCAGTAGTATCGTGGGGGACAGGGCCTACGAGCAGTACTTC. Residues: CASSIVGDRAYEQYF. The full variable domain, its missing parts supplied by reference TRBV19 and TRBJ2-7, is DGGITQSPKYLFRKEGQNVTLSCEQNLNHDAMYWYRQDPGQGLRLIYYSQIVNDFQKGDIAEGYSVSREKKESFPLTVTSAQKNPTAFYLCASSIVGDRAYEQYFGPGTRLTVT.

The genes are TRBV6-5 and TRBJ1-5; 7 bases are a match to TRBD1. Germline loops: CDR1 MNHEY, CDR2 SVGAGI. The CDR3 loop spans 15 amino acids. The V segment lost 4 bases and the J segment 7 bases; nucleotides outside the gene matches: 10. CDR3 coding DNA: TGTGCCAGCAGTTCCAGGGGGACGAAGGGACAGCCCCAGCATTTT. Translated: CASSSRGTKGQPQHF.

This rearrangement joins TRBV27 to TRBJ1-2; TRBD1 is a possible D gene (6 bases). This CDR3 is built from 16 residues. Germline-derived CDR1 and CDR2 are MNHEY and SMNVEV (reference sequence). Trimming removed 4 bases from V and 5 bases from J, with 20 bases in between. The CDR3 DNA is TGTGCCAGCAGTTACCACCGGGACATAGGATCTTATGGCTACACCTTC. It encodes CASSYHRDIGSYGYTF.

This clone was seen a single time. The chain joins TRBV7-8 to TRBJ1-2; unclear D gene. This CDR3 has 18 amino acids. Between the trimmed V and J ends, which lost 4 bases and 1 base, there was a span of 22 bases. CDR1 and CDR2 (germline): SGHVS, FQNEAQ. The CDR3 region has the DNA TGTGCCAGCAGCTCTGGCGCAAGTTGGGCGCTCGTTAACTATGGCTACACCTTC. Translation gives CASSSGASWALVNYGYTF.

This chain links TRBV12-5 with TRBJ1-1; 7 bases are shared with TRBD1. The ends lost 1 base at V and 1 base at J; junction bases unmatched: 9. Germline assignment: CDR1 LGHNT and CDR2 FRNRAP. CDR3 length: 17 amino acids. The CDR3 loop reads CASGLARLGQPNTEAFF. CDR3 DNA sequence: TGTGCTAGTGGTTTGGCCCGACTGGGACAGCCGAACACTGAAGCTTTCTTT.

This rearrangement joins TRBV27 to TRBJ2-1; perhaps TRBD1 as D (5 bases). V lost 2 bases, J lost 5 bases, and 13 bases lay in between. The CDR3 length is 15 residues. Germline V gene data show CDR1 as MNHEY and CDR2 as SMNVEV (reference sequence). The CDR3 nucleotides read TGTGCCAGCAGTTTAAGGGGAACGGTACACAATGAGCAGTTCTTC. Encoded protein: CASSLRGTVHNEQFF.

This clone came up a few times. The rearrangement joins TRBV30 to TRBJ2-2, with TRBD2 matching over 11 bases. The junction had 5 bases not matched to a gene; V was cut back by 7 bases and J by 7 bases. Germline V gene data show CDR1 as GTSNPN and CDR2 as SVGIG (reference sequence). The CDR3 has 13 residues. CDR3 DNA sequence: TGTGCCTCCTTTAGCGGGAGGGGCGGGGAGCTGTTTTTT. Protein: CASFSGRGGELFF.

The J gene is TRBJ2-2, the V gene TRBV29-1; TRBD2 matches at 9 bases. Trimming removed 8 bases from V and 4 bases from J; junction bases left unmatched: 8. Germline assignment: CDR1 SQVTM and CDR2 ANQGSEA. There are 14 residues in the CDR3. In DNA form, the CDR3 reads TGCAGCATCTTAGCGGGAGAGGGCACCGGGGAGCTGTTTTTT. Translating gives CSILAGEGTGELFF.

This clone appeared a single time. The rearrangement links TRBV7-9 to TRBJ2-3, with unresolved D. Trimming left V 5 bases short and J 0 bases short, with 12 bases between. Looked up from germline, CDR1 is SEHNR and CDR2 is FQNEAQ (reference sequence). The CDR3 is 15 residues long. The CDR3 DNA is TGTGCCAGCAGCCATACAGAGCCTAGCACAGATACGCAGTATTTT. Protein: CASSHTEPSTDTQYF.

This chain uses TRBV7-2 with TRBJ2-2, with D unresolved. CDR1 SGHTA and CDR2 FQGNSA come from the germline V gene. Trimming pared 6 bases from V and 1 base from J, leaving 9 bases between. This CDR3 is 14 amino acids long. The CDR3 here is CASREELNTGELFF. The CDR3 nucleotides read TGTGCCAGCAGAGAGGAGCTGAACACCGGGGAGCTGTTTTTT. The entire variable domain, with the rest obtained from reference TRBV7-2 and TRBJ2-2, is as follows: GAGVSQSPSNKVTEKGKDVELRCDPISGHTALYWYRQSLGQGLEFLIYFQGNSAPDKSGLPSDRFSAERTGGSVSTLTIQRTQQEDSAVYLCASREELNTGELFFGEGSRLTVL.

This clone was seen just once. The rearrangement joins TRBV4-1 to TRBJ1-6; 7 nucleotides align to TRBD1. The germline CDR1 and CDR2 sequences are MGHRA and YSYEKL. Trimming took 4 bases from V and 8 from J; bases not matched to a gene: 5. This CDR3 comprises 14 residues. The CDR3 DNA is TGCGCCAGCAGCCTCGTTGGGACAGATTCACCCCTCCACTTT. Translation: CASSLVGTDSPLHF.

This clone was observed a handful of times. The chain combines TRBV4-3 with TRBJ2-7, with TRBD2 matching 12 bases. Germline CDR1 is LGHNA and CDR2 is YSLEER. CDR3 length equals 15 residues. The junction had 5 bases not matched to a gene; V was cut back by 3 bases and J by 5 bases. CDR3 bases: TGCGCCAGCAGCCATCTAGCGGGAGGGCCTAACGAGCAGTACTTC. Residues: CASSHLAGGPNEQYF.

The rearrangement uses TRBV7-8 and TRBJ2-5, with 9 positions matching TRBD2. The V segment lost 1 base and the J segment 5 bases; nucleotides outside the gene matches: 2. This CDR3 comprises 14 residues. Germline values: CDR1 SGHVS, CDR2 FQNEAQ. CDR3 sequence: CASSLVTSGETQYF. The CDR3 nucleotides are TGTGCCAGCAGCTTAGTGACTAGCGGCGAGACCCAGTACTTC.

This clone was observed a single time. The V gene is TRBV30, the J gene TRBJ2-3; TRBD2 might be the D (5 bases). This CDR3 region has 12 residues. V was cut by 7 bases and J by 2 bases, with 10 bases left in between. Germline V lookup: CDR1 GTSNPN, CDR2 SVGIG (reference sequence). CDR3 residues: CALGGSTDTQYF. CDR3 nucleotides: TGTGCCTTAGGCGGGTCCACAGATACGCAGTATTTT.

The table lists this clone with a few counts. The chain employs TRBV14 and TRBJ2-2; 11 nucleotides align to TRBD2. Unmatched junction bases numbered 2, after V lost 2 bases and J lost 6 bases. The CDR3 has 15 residues. Germline V lookup: CDR1 SGHDN, CDR2 FVKESK. The CDR3 protein is CASSQLAGGPGELFF. CDR3 bases: TGTGCCAGCAGCCAACTAGCGGGGGGACCCGGGGAGCTGTTTTTT. Full variable domain (rest looked up from reference TRBV14 and TRBJ2-2): EAGVTQFPSHSVIEKGQTVTLRCDPISGHDNLYWYRRVMGKEIKFLLHFVKESKQDESGMPNNRFLAERTGGTYSTLKVQPAELEDSGVYFCASSQLAGGPGELFFGEGSRLTVL.